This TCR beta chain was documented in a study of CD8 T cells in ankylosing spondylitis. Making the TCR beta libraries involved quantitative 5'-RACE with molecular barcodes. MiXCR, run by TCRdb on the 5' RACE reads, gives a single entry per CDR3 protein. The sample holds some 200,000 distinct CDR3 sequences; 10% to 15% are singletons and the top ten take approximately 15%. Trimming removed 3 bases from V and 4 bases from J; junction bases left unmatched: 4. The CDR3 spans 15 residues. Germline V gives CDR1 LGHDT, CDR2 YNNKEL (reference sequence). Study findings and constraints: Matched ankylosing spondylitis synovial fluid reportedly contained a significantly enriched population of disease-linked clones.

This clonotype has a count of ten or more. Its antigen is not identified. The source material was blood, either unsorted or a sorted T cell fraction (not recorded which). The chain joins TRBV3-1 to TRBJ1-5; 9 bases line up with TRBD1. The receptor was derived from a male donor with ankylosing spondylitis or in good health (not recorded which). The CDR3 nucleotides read TGTGCCAGCAGCCAGGGGACAGGGTATAATCAGCCCCAGCATTTT. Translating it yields CASSQGTGYNQPQHF.